This is a list of T cell receptor beta chains from one sample in a study of PD-1 blockade in classical Hodgkin lymphoma. Repertoires were generated with immunoSEQ multiplex PCR, while TCRdb's copy carries only in-frame clones and drops some. The top ten clones hold 0.51% of a sample with more than 15,000 clones, roughly 90% of them seen once. Material: CD4+ T cells from blood. Receptors were obtained from a human donor with classical Hodgkin lymphoma. CDR3s include the opening cysteine and the closing phenylalanine or tryptophan. The order of the fields is V gene, clone size, J gene, D gene, CDR3 DNA, CDR3 protein. The D gene is left open where the match is weak. For some rows the clone size is stated as once, few or many, or as a class when expanded; others skip it.

v_call: TRBV2
clone_size: -
j_call: TRBJ2-3
d_call: -
cdr3_nt: TGTGCCAGCAGTGGGCAGGGTAGGGATACGCAGTATTTT
cdr3_aa: CASSGQGRDTQYF

v_call: TRBV7-6
clone_size: -
j_call: TRBJ2-1
d_call: -
cdr3_nt: TGTGCCAGCAGCCCCCTAGACAATGAGCAGTTCTTC
cdr3_aa: CASSPLDNEQFF

v_call: TRBV11-2
clone_size: -
j_call: TRBJ1-4
d_call: -
cdr3_nt: TGTGCCAGCAGCTCGTCCGGGTGGGGTGAAAAACTGTTTTTT
cdr3_aa: CASSSSGWGEKLFF

v_call: TRBV6-5
clone_size: -
j_call: TRBJ2-7
d_call: TRBD2
cdr3_nt: TGTGCCAGCAGACGTTCTAGCGGGGCCTACGAGCAGTACTTC
cdr3_aa: CASRRSSGAYEQYF

v_call: TRBV5-1
clone_size: -
j_call: TRBJ2-1
d_call: TRBD2
cdr3_nt: TGCGCCAGCAGCTCAACCCGGACTAGTGGGGGCAATGAGCAGTTCTTC
cdr3_aa: CASSSTRTSGGNEQFF

v_call: TRBV9
clone_size: -
j_call: TRBJ2-5
d_call: TRBD2
cdr3_nt: TGTGCCAGCAGCGTAGCTAGCGGCCTAGAAGAGACCCAGTACTTC
cdr3_aa: CASSVASGLEETQYF

v_call: TRBV27
clone_size: -
j_call: TRBJ2-7
d_call: -
cdr3_nt: TGTGCCACCCAGGGGGGACCCTACGAGCAGTACTTC
cdr3_aa: CATQGGPYEQYF

v_call: TRBV7-8
clone_size: -
j_call: TRBJ2-1
d_call: -
cdr3_nt: TGTGCCAGCAGCCCAAGTCTACTCAATGAGCAGTTCTTC
cdr3_aa: CASSPSLLNEQFF

v_call: TRBV27
clone_size: few
j_call: TRBJ1-5
d_call: TRBD1
cdr3_nt: TGTGCCAGCAGTCTCGGACAGGGTAGCAATCAGCCCCAGCATTTT
cdr3_aa: CASSLGQGSNQPQHF

v_call: TRBV7-9
clone_size: -
j_call: TRBJ2-5
d_call: -
cdr3_nt: TGTGCCAGCAGCTTCCGAGGATCTCAAGAGACCCAGTACTTC
cdr3_aa: CASSFRGSQETQYF

v_call: TRBV18
clone_size: few
j_call: TRBJ1-5
d_call: -
cdr3_nt: TGTGCCAGCTCACCGGGGACGGATAGCAATCAGCCCCAGCATTTT
cdr3_aa: CASSPGTDSNQPQHF

v_call: TRBV2
clone_size: -
j_call: TRBJ1-5
d_call: TRBD1
cdr3_nt: TGTGCCAGCAAGGGACCGGGGACAGGCGTAAATCAGCCCCAGCATTTT
cdr3_aa: CASKGPGTGVNQPQHF

v_call: TRBV18
clone_size: -
j_call: TRBJ2-7
d_call: -
cdr3_nt: TGTGCCAGCTCACCATCCGGAGTGGGAAGGGTCGAGCAGTACTTC
cdr3_aa: CASSPSGVGRVEQYF

v_call: TRBV5-4
clone_size: -
j_call: TRBJ1-4
d_call: TRBD1
cdr3_nt: TGTGCCAGCAGCGGAGGGACAGGGGGCGATGAAAAACTGTTTTTT
cdr3_aa: CASSGGTGGDEKLFF

v_call: TRBV21-1
clone_size: -
j_call: TRBJ2-4
d_call: -
cdr3_nt: TGTGCCAGCAGCAGGCCGGGACACCGATTAGCCAAAAACATTCAGTACTTC
cdr3_aa: CASSRPGHRLAKNIQYF

v_call: TRBV6-5
clone_size: -
j_call: TRBJ1-3
d_call: -
cdr3_nt: TGTGCCAGCAGTTACAGTCGGGTGGCTGCCGGAAACACCATATATTTT
cdr3_aa: CASSYSRVAAGNTIYF

v_call: TRBV7-9
clone_size: once
j_call: TRBJ2-7
d_call: TRBD2
cdr3_nt: TGTGCCAGCACCCTGGCGGGAGGGCCGAACGAGCAGTACTTC
cdr3_aa: CASTLAGGPNEQYF

v_call: TRBV6-1
clone_size: -
j_call: TRBJ2-7
d_call: -
cdr3_nt: TGTGCCAGCAGAAATGGACAACAGGGATCGGACGAGCAGTACTTC
cdr3_aa: CASRNGQQGSDEQYF

v_call: TRBV7-9
clone_size: few
j_call: TRBJ2-7
d_call: -
cdr3_nt: TGTGCCAGCAGCTTGGGGGACACCCGCCGGGAGCAGTACTTC
cdr3_aa: CASSLGDTRREQYF

v_call: TRBV15
clone_size: -
j_call: TRBJ1-4
d_call: TRBD1
cdr3_nt: TGTGCCACCAGCAGAGATCTTACAGGGGGAAATGAAAAACTGTTTTTT
cdr3_aa: CATSRDLTGGNEKLFF

v_call: TRBV30
clone_size: once
j_call: TRBJ1-4
d_call: TRBD1
cdr3_nt: TGTGCCTGGGGAGAGGGAAAGGGGGCGAGTGAAAAACTGTTTTTT
cdr3_aa: CAWGEGKGASEKLFF

v_call: TRBV11-2
clone_size: -
j_call: TRBJ2-1
d_call: TRBD1
cdr3_nt: TGTGCCAGCAGCTTAGTTGGATCGACAGGGGGCTACAATGAGCAGTTCTTC
cdr3_aa: CASSLVGSTGGYNEQFF

v_call: TRBV2
clone_size: -
j_call: TRBJ2-7
d_call: -
cdr3_nt: TGTGCCAGCACTGTTCTGCAATACGAGCAGTACTTC
cdr3_aa: CASTVLQYEQYF

v_call: TRBV28
clone_size: -
j_call: TRBJ2-5
d_call: TRBD2
cdr3_nt: TGTGCCAGCAGTTTATCGGGGGGAGAGACCCAGTACTTC
cdr3_aa: CASSLSGGETQYF

v_call: TRBV4-1
clone_size: -
j_call: TRBJ2-2
d_call: -
cdr3_nt: TGCGCCAGCAGGAAGCGGGCGAACACCGGGGAGCTGTTTTTT
cdr3_aa: CASRKRANTGELFF

v_call: TRBV5-4
clone_size: -
j_call: TRBJ2-7
d_call: TRBD2
cdr3_nt: TGTGCCAGCAGCGGAGGGACTAGCGGACCACTAGAGCAGTACTTC
cdr3_aa: CASSGGTSGPLEQYF

v_call: TRBV18
clone_size: -
j_call: TRBJ2-3
d_call: -
cdr3_nt: TGTGCCAGCTCAGCCAGGGGCACAGATACGCAGTATTTT
cdr3_aa: CASSARGTDTQYF

v_call: TRBV7-9
clone_size: -
j_call: TRBJ1-5
d_call: -
cdr3_nt: TGTGCCAGCAGCCCCCCCGGGGGGCAGCCCCAGCATTTT
cdr3_aa: CASSPPGGQPQHF

v_call: TRBV5-1
clone_size: -
j_call: TRBJ2-7
d_call: -
cdr3_nt: TGCGCCAGCAGTAACGGGGAACTACGATCCGAGCAGTACTTC
cdr3_aa: CASSNGELRSEQYF

v_call: TRBV4-2
clone_size: -
j_call: TRBJ2-6
d_call: -
cdr3_nt: TGTGCCAGCACCCATGGACAGTCTGGGGCCAACGTCCTGACTTTC
cdr3_aa: CASTHGQSGANVLTF

v_call: TRBV5-1
clone_size: -
j_call: TRBJ1-1
d_call: TRBD1
cdr3_nt: TGCGCCAGCAGCTTGTCAGGACAGGACACTGAAGCTTTCTTT
cdr3_aa: CASSLSGQDTEAFF

v_call: TRBV4-1
clone_size: -
j_call: TRBJ2-5
d_call: -
cdr3_nt: TGCGCCAGCAGCCAAGATCCGTCTTTTCAAGAGACCCAGTACTTC
cdr3_aa: CASSQDPSFQETQYF

v_call: TRBV6-6
clone_size: -
j_call: TRBJ2-1
d_call: TRBD2
cdr3_nt: TGTGCCAGCAGACCCCTAGCGGAGTCCTACAATGAGCAGTTCTTC
cdr3_aa: CASRPLAESYNEQFF

v_call: TRBV18
clone_size: -
j_call: TRBJ1-5
d_call: -
cdr3_nt: TGTGCCAGCTCACCTGATAGCAATCAGCCCCAGCATTTT
cdr3_aa: CASSPDSNQPQHF

v_call: TRBV15
clone_size: once
j_call: TRBJ1-2
d_call: -
cdr3_nt: TGTGCCACCAGCAGAGAAACGAGGGGAACTGCCTATGGCTACACCTTC
cdr3_aa: CATSRETRGTAYGYTF

v_call: TRBV7-2
clone_size: -
j_call: TRBJ2-5
d_call: TRBD2
cdr3_nt: TGTGCCAGCAGCTTCCCCGGGGGGCAAGAGACCCAGTACTTC
cdr3_aa: CASSFPGGQETQYF

v_call: TRBV7-7
clone_size: few
j_call: TRBJ2-2
d_call: -
cdr3_nt: TGTGCCAGCAGCCCTGGGGTGTGGGCCGGGGAGCTGTTTTTT
cdr3_aa: CASSPGVWAGELFF

v_call: TRBV5-1
clone_size: -
j_call: TRBJ2-3
d_call: TRBD2
cdr3_nt: TGCGCCAGCAGCTCCCGTGGGGGAGGGGCAGATACGCAGTATTTT
cdr3_aa: CASSSRGGGADTQYF

v_call: TRBV7-8
clone_size: -
j_call: TRBJ2-7
d_call: TRBD2
cdr3_nt: TGTGCCAGCAGCTTAGACTCTAGCGGTACCTACGAGCAGTACTTC
cdr3_aa: CASSLDSSGTYEQYF

v_call: TRBV6-1
clone_size: -
j_call: TRBJ2-7
d_call: -
cdr3_nt: TGTGCCAGCACCAACGAGGGCGAGCAGTACTTC
cdr3_aa: CASTNEGEQYF

v_call: TRBV10-3
clone_size: -
j_call: TRBJ1-1
d_call: -
cdr3_nt: TGTGCCATCAGAGCAGGGACCAACCGATCAGCTTTCTTT
cdr3_aa: CAIRAGTNRSAFF

v_call: TRBV9
clone_size: -
j_call: TRBJ2-3
d_call: TRBD2
cdr3_nt: TGTGCCAGCAGCGCGCGGGAGGGCCACGCAGATACGCAGTATTTT
cdr3_aa: CASSAREGHADTQYF

v_call: TRBV19
clone_size: -
j_call: TRBJ2-7
d_call: -
cdr3_nt: TGTGCCAGTAGTATTTCCGACAGTTCCTACGAGCAGTACTTC
cdr3_aa: CASSISDSSYEQYF

v_call: TRBV19
clone_size: -
j_call: TRBJ2-2
d_call: -
cdr3_nt: TGTGCCAGTACTACTCCCCGGCGGAAGGGAAGGGACACCGGGGAGCTGTTTTTT
cdr3_aa: CASTTPRRKGRDTGELFF

v_call: TRBV5-6
clone_size: few
j_call: TRBJ1-2
d_call: -
cdr3_nt: TGTGCCAGCATTTCCCTCAGGGAACTCTATGGCTACACCTTC
cdr3_aa: CASISLRELYGYTF

v_call: TRBV6-6
clone_size: once
j_call: TRBJ2-5
d_call: -
cdr3_nt: TGTGCCAGCAGTTACTCGATGGGCAGGGAAAAGACCCAGTACTTC
cdr3_aa: CASSYSMGREKTQYF

v_call: TRBV6-5
clone_size: few
j_call: TRBJ1-1
d_call: -
cdr3_nt: TGTGCCAGCATTAGAGACAGGAACACTGAAGCTTTCTTT
cdr3_aa: CASIRDRNTEAFF

v_call: TRBV19
clone_size: -
j_call: TRBJ1-1
d_call: -
cdr3_nt: TGTGCCAGTAGGTCCGGGGGGAAGATTACTGAAGCTTTCTTT
cdr3_aa: CASRSGGKITEAFF

v_call: TRBV5-1
clone_size: -
j_call: TRBJ1-1
d_call: -
cdr3_nt: TGCGCCAGCAGCTTTGGCAGAATCACTGAAGCTTTCTTT
cdr3_aa: CASSFGRITEAFF

v_call: TRBV5-1
clone_size: -
j_call: TRBJ1-4
d_call: -
cdr3_nt: TGCGCCAGCAGCTTGGGGCAGGGATCGGAAAAACTGTTTTTT
cdr3_aa: CASSLGQGSEKLFF

v_call: TRBV30
clone_size: once
j_call: TRBJ2-1
d_call: -
cdr3_nt: TGTGCCTGGATCCTCCCCTCGGGGTTTCATGAGCAGTTCTTC
cdr3_aa: CAWILPSGFHEQFF

v_call: TRBV28
clone_size: once
j_call: TRBJ2-5
d_call: -
cdr3_nt: TGTGCCAGCAGTTTAAGGAAAAGATCGGGGCAAGAGACCCAGTACTTC
cdr3_aa: CASSLRKRSGQETQYF

v_call: TRBV5-4
clone_size: -
j_call: TRBJ1-1
d_call: TRBD1
cdr3_nt: TGTGCCAGCAGCGCCGACAGGGGAAGGAAGAACACTGAAGCTTTCTTT
cdr3_aa: CASSADRGRKNTEAFF

v_call: TRBV13
clone_size: -
j_call: TRBJ2-3
d_call: TRBD1
cdr3_nt: TGTGCCAGCAGCTTAACTGACAGGGGAGGAGATACGCAGTATTTT
cdr3_aa: CASSLTDRGGDTQYF

v_call: TRBV11-3
clone_size: once
j_call: TRBJ2-1
d_call: -
cdr3_nt: TGTGCCAGCTCAGAAACCTCCTACAATGAGCAGTTCTTC
cdr3_aa: CASSETSYNEQFF

v_call: TRBV5-6
clone_size: -
j_call: TRBJ2-2
d_call: TRBD2
cdr3_nt: TGTGCCAGCAGCAACGGGAGGGCCGGCGGGGAGCTGTTTTTT
cdr3_aa: CASSNGRAGGELFF

v_call: TRBV7-9
clone_size: -
j_call: TRBJ2-3
d_call: -
cdr3_nt: TGTGCCAGCAGTGGGCAGGTCCAGGGAGATACGCAGTATTTT
cdr3_aa: CASSGQVQGDTQYF